The next 24 T cell receptor beta chains were all read from a single sample in a study of circulating CD8 cells and anti-PD-1 response in melanoma. Four subsets defined by PD-1 and/or TIGIT were sorted from live CD3+CD8+TCRalphabeta+ cells. TCR libraries were prepared from about 15 ng of total RNA with the QIAseq Immune Repertoire TCR panel. MiXCR, applied by TCRdb to the reads, yields one record per CDR3 protein. The sample has a few hundred distinct CDR3 sequences; 9.9% are singletons. The specimen was CD8+ T cells from PBMCs, collected at baseline or after one month of anti-PD-1 therapy (not recorded which). These TCRs come from a human donor with melanoma.

This clonotype is categorized as large. The chain couples TRBV27 to TRBJ2-3; tentative D call: TRBD1 (6 bases). From germline, CDR1 is MNHEY and CDR2 SMNVEV (reference sequence). The CDR3 is 14 residues long. V lost 5 bases and J lost 1, with 10 bases in between. For the CDR3, the DNA is TGTGCCAGCAGTGCGTCAGGGGGCACAGATACGCAGTATTTT. Its protein product is CASSASGGTDTQYF.

This clonotype is large by share. The chain employs TRBV14 and TRBJ2-3; D unclear. CDR1 is SGHDN and CDR2 is FVKESK in the germline V gene. This CDR3 has 17 amino acids. The germline V and J ends were trimmed by 0 bases and 4 bases, with 17 bases remaining between them. The CDR3 nucleotides read TGTGCCAGCAGCCAAGACGTGGTTTCCTCGGTCTCAGATACGCAGTATTTT. Its protein product is CASSQDVVSSVSDTQYF.

By sample share, this clonotype is medium-sized (0.01 to 0.1%). The chain recombines TRBV27 with TRBJ2-1, with 7 bases identical to TRBD2. Germline V lookup: CDR1 MNHEY, CDR2 SMNVEV (reference sequence). J lost 0 bases, V lost 6 bases, and 5 bases had no gene match. The CDR3 spans 15 residues. The CDR3 nucleotides read TGTGCCAGCAGCGTATGGGGGGGCTCCTACAATGAGCAGTTCTTC. This sequence encodes CASSVWGGSYNEQFF.

In its sample, this clonotype ranks as medium-sized. The V call is TRBV4-2, the J call TRBJ2-1; no reliable D call. V lost 2 bases to trimming and J lost 0 bases, with 11 bases between them. Germline CDR1 LGHNA, CDR2 YNFKEQ. This CDR3 region has 16 residues. The CDR3 DNA reads TGTGCCAGCAGCCAATCCGGTGGTGGCTCCTACAATGAGCAGTTCTTC. Its protein product is CASSQSGGGSYNEQFF.

This clonotype is large in the sample. The rearrangement links TRBV20-1 to TRBJ1-2; no firm D call. Per the germline V gene, CDR1 is DFQATT and CDR2 is SNEGSKA (reference sequence). The V and J ends lost 0 bases and 5 bases respectively, with 10 bases between them. The CDR3 has 13 residues. CDR3 in amino acids: CSARDKGGYGYTF. In DNA, the CDR3 is TGCAGTGCTAGAGATAAGGGAGGATATGGCTACACCTTC.

By frequency in the sample, this clonotype is medium-sized. With a much larger clone just one base away, this may be a read error. The conserved final phenylalanine or tryptophan is absent from the CDR3, which likely points to a read error. The chain recombines TRBV2 with TRBJ2-5; perhaps TRBD2 as D (6 bases). The CDR3 extends over 12 amino acids. Germline CDR1 and CDR2: SNHLY and FYNNEI. Trimming removed 8 bases at V and 3 bases at J, with 10 bases between. The CDR3 DNA is TGTGCCAGCCTGGGACTGGAAGAGACCCAGTACCTC. Protein product: CASLGLEETQYL.

By its share, this clonotype is large. The junction and the germline gene differ at one end; a read error may be behind it. The chain employs TRBV19 and TRBJ2-5, with 7 positions matching TRBD1. The CDR3 has 14 amino acids. Germline CDR1 and CDR2: LNHDA and SQIVND (reference sequence). The DNA of the CDR3 is TGTGCCAGTCAGCCGACAGGGTTGCGAGAGACCCTGTACTTC. It yields the protein CASQPTGLRETLYF.

This clonotype is large (0.1 to 1%) by share. The rearrangement uses TRBV12-3 or TRBV12-4 and TRBJ2-3, with 7 bases that match TRBD2. The CDR3 runs to 14 residues. V was pared by 2 bases and J by 5 bases, with 4 bases of the junction left unmatched. This CDR3 is CASSLIGGGDTQYF. In DNA, the CDR3 is TGTGCCAGCAGTTTAATCGGCGGGGGAGATACGCAGTATTTT.

To note about this clonotype: This may come from a read error, since a much larger clone is one base off. The rearrangement links TRBV19 to TRBJ2-7; 8 bases agree with TRBD1. The germline V gene encodes CDR1 LNHDA and CDR2 SQIVND (reference sequence). The CDR3 is made up of 14 amino acids. With 2 bases clipped from V and 6 bases from J, the junction kept 6 bases outside the gene matches. CDR3 protein: CASSIRAGQAEQYF. For the CDR3, the DNA is TGTGCCAGTAGTATAAGGGCGGGACAGGCCGAGCAGTACTTC.

In this sample, this clonotype turned up once. The chain links TRBV7-2 to TRBJ2-1; D perhaps matches TRBD2 (5 bases). CDR3 length: 13 residues. CDR1 is SGHTA and CDR2 is FQGNSA in the germline V gene. V was cut by 2 bases and J by 7 bases, with 9 bases left in between. CDR3 region: CASSLLGVNEQFF. CDR3 DNA sequence: TGTGCCAGCAGCTTACTGGGAGTTAATGAGCAGTTCTTC.

Within the sample, this clonotype is large. The rearrangement joins TRBV20-1 to TRBJ1-2; a possible D gene is TRBD1 (5 bases). The CDR3 is 13 amino acids. V lost 0 bases and J 6 bases, leaving 11 bases between the germline ends. Germline CDR1 DFQATT, CDR2 SNEGSKA (reference sequence). In nucleotides, the CDR3 is TGCAGTGCTAGAGATCTGGGGGTTGATGGCTACACCTTC. As protein: CSARDLGVDGYTF.

By proportion, this clonotype is large. The chain combines TRBV9 with TRBJ2-7; either TRBD1 or TRBD2 may fit D (5 bases each). The CDR3 consists of 13 residues. Trimming shortened V by 0 bases and J by 7 bases, and 11 bases separated the two germline ends. The germline CDR1 and CDR2 sequences are SGDLS and YYNGEE. CDR3 in DNA: TGTGCCAGCAGCGTAGGGGGCCGGGATGAGCAGTACTTC. It translates to CASSVGGRDEQYF.

The chain joins TRBV19 to TRBJ2-7; unclear D gene. Per the germline V gene, CDR1 is LNHDA and CDR2 is SQIVND (reference sequence). The CDR3 is 13 amino acids. The V and J ends lost 6 bases and 5 bases respectively, with 14 bases between them. CDR3 region: CASSKSYSHEQYF. CDR3 DNA sequence: TGTGCCAGTAGCAAGAGTTACAGCCACGAGCAGTACTTC.

This clonotype qualifies as hyperexpanded. The gene calls are TRBV20-1 and TRBJ2-3; the D call may be TRBD1 or TRBD2 (6 bases each). This CDR3 has 12 amino acids. CDR1 DFQATT and CDR2 SNEGSKA come from the germline V gene (reference sequence). V was cut by 6 bases and J by 4 bases, with 11 bases left in between. The CDR3 here is CSAGGGADTQYF. For the CDR3, the DNA is TGCAGTGCCGGAGGGGGAGCAGATACGCAGTATTTT.

The CDR3 loop is CATGSIVAAFTF. In DNA, the CDR3 is TGTGCCACCGGATCTATTGTAGCTGCATTCACCTTC. This chain joins TRBV19 and TRBJ1-2, with D uncertain. Germline V CDR1 and CDR2: LNHDA, SQIVND (reference sequence). Trimming left V 10 bases short and J 13 bases short, with 22 bases between. This CDR3 is built from 12 residues. The variable domain in full, with the rest retrieved from reference TRBV19 and TRBJ1-2, is DGGITQSPKYLFRKEGQNVTLSCEQNLNHDAMYWYRQDPGQGLRLIYYSQIVNDFQKGDIAEGYSVSREKKESFPLTVTSAQKNPTAFYLCATGSIVAAFTFGSGTRLTVV.

This clonotype is labeled as large. The genes are TRBV30 and TRBJ1-2; a weak D match, TRBD1 (5 bases). The length of the CDR3 is 12 residues. The V and J ends lost 4 bases and 8 bases respectively, with 14 bases between them. Germline CDR1 and CDR2: GTSNPN and SVGIG (reference sequence). The CDR3 DNA reads TGTGCCTGGACCATTGACAGAGAGGGCTACACCTTC. Translating gives CAWTIDREGYTF.

Comment on this clonotype: At one end, the junction sequence differs from germline, possibly due to a read error. The chain joins TRBV4-1 to TRBJ2-1; D gene ambiguous. This CDR3 is built from 14 residues. Looked up from germline, CDR1 is MGHRA and CDR2 is YSYEKL. CDR3 amino acids: CASSQEVTDIEQFF. CDR3 sequence (DNA): TGTGCCAGCAGCCAAGAAGTCACAGACATTGAGCAGTTCTTC.

This clonotype is categorized as large. The chain employs TRBV27 and TRBJ2-1; 7 bases are shared with TRBD2. Germline lookup yields CDR1 MNHEY and CDR2 SMNVEV (reference sequence). The CDR3 spans 15 residues. The V gene end was trimmed by 6 bases and the J gene end by 4 bases; junction bases not matched to a gene: 9. The CDR3 loop is CASSNLAVSYNEQFF. DNA of the CDR3: TGTGCCAGCAGCAACCTAGCGGTTTCTTACAATGAGCAGTTCTTC.

This chain connects TRBV19 to TRBJ1-1; TRBD1 agrees at 7 bases. Trimming at V came to 9 bases and at J to 4 bases, leaving 8 bases not matched to a gene. This CDR3 has 13 residues. In germline, CDR1 is LNHDA, CDR2 SQIVND (reference sequence). CDR3 sequence: CASLDRVATEAFF. The CDR3 DNA follows: TGTGCCAGCCTAGACAGGGTGGCCACTGAAGCTTTCTTT.

By share, this clonotype ranks as large (0.1 to 1%). This chain joins TRBV6-6 and TRBJ2-3, with D hard to call. Looked up from germline, CDR1 is MNHNY and CDR2 is SVGAGI (reference sequence). Trimming removed 0 bases at V and 2 bases at J, with 9 bases between. This CDR3 has 15 residues. CDR3 loop: CASSYSGQVTDTQYF. Here the CDR3 DNA reads TGTGCCAGCAGTTACTCTGGTCAGGTCACAGATACGCAGTATTTT.

Judged by abundance, this clonotype is large. The chain carries TRBV7-3 and TRBJ1-1; D gene unclear. V was cut by 4 bases and J by 0 bases, with 6 bases left in between. CDR3 length: 13 amino acids. Germline values: CDR1 SGHTA, CDR2 FQGTGA. The CDR3 loop reads CASSSYLNTEAFF. For the CDR3, the DNA is TGTGCCAGCAGCTCATATTTGAACACTGAAGCTTTCTTT.

This clonotype is classed as medium-sized. The chain couples TRBV29-1 to TRBJ2-7, with D perhaps assigned TRBD1 or TRBD2 (5 bases each). CDR3 length equals 12 residues. Germline V CDR1 and CDR2: SQVTM, ANQGSEA. Between the trimmed V and J ends, which lost 4 bases and 1 base, there was a span of 8 bases. The CDR3 DNA follows: TGCAGCGTTGGTGGGGGTTCCTACGAGCAGTACTTC. Translated, it gives CSVGGGSYEQYF.

By proportion, this clonotype is medium-sized. The chain carries TRBV19 and TRBJ2-1, with no clear D. The length of the CDR3 is 12 residues. With 3 bases removed from V and 7 bases from J, the gap between germline ends came to 7 bases. Germline V gives CDR1 LNHDA, CDR2 SQIVND (reference sequence). CDR3: CASSIGENEQFF. CDR3 bases: TGTGCCAGTAGTATCGGTGAAAATGAGCAGTTCTTC. Looking up the rest from reference TRBV19 and TRBJ2-1 gives the full variable domain: DGGITQSPKYLFRKEGQNVTLSCEQNLNHDAMYWYRQDPGQGLRLIYYSQIVNDFQKGDIAEGYSVSREKKESFPLTVTSAQKNPTAFYLCASSIGENEQFFGPGTRLTVL.

This clonotype is judged medium-sized. J is TRBJ2-7 and V is TRBV13; TRBD1 aligns across 9 bases. Trimming took 1 base from V and 2 from J; bases not matched to a gene: 9. The germline V gene has CDR1 PRHDT and CDR2 FYEKMQ (reference sequence). There are 17 residues in the CDR3. CDR3 sequence: CASSLEQGQGEPYEQYF. For the CDR3, the DNA is TGTGCCAGCAGCTTAGAACAGGGACAGGGAGAGCCCTACGAGCAGTACTTC.